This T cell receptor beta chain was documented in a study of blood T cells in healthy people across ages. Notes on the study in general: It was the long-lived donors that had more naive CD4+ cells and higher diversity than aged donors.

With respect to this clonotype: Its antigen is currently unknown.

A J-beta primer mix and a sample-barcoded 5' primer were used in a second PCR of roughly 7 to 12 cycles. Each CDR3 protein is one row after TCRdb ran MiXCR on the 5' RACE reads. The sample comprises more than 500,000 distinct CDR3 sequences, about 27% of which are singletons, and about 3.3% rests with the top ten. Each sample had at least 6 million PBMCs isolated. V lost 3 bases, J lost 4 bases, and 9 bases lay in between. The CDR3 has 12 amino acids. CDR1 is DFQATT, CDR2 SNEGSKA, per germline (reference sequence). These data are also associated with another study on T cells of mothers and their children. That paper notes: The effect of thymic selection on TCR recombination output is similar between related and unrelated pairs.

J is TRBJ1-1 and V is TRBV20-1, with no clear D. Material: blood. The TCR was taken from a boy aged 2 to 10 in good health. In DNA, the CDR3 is TGCAGTGCTAGCATCGAGGTCACTGAAGCTTTCTTT. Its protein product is CSASIEVTEAFF.